Listed below are T cell receptor beta chains from one sample, sequenced in a study of T cells in Graves' hyperthyroidism and ophthalmopathy. TCRdb analysed the multiplex PCR reads with MiXCR anew, one entry per CDR3 protein. The sample consists of about 520,000 distinct CDR3 sequences, about 24% of them appearing once. The sample was blood. The receptors were gathered from a woman aged 30 to 39 with Graves' ophthalmopathy. CDR3s include the opening cysteine and the closing phenylalanine or tryptophan. Each record gives: V gene, J gene, D gene, clone size, CDR3 protein, CDR3 DNA. A D gene is named only where the DNA matches it firmly. Expanded clones get a size class; other rows say once, few or many, or leave the size out.

V: TRBV20-1
J: TRBJ2-7
D: -
size: many
CDR3: CSAVDSTSYEQYF
DNA: TGCAGTGCTGTGGACAGCACCTCCTACGAGCAGTACTTC

V: TRBV6-5
J: TRBJ2-7
D: TRBD2
size: -
CDR3: CASSYSASGGVYEQYF
DNA: TGTGCCAGCAGTTACTCTGCTAGCGGGGGGGTCTACGAGCAGTACTTC

V: TRBV18
J: TRBJ2-5
D: -
size: many
CDR3: CASSQYSGGQETQYF
DNA: TGTGCCAGCTCACAGTACAGTGGAGGTCAAGAGACCCAGTACTTC

V: TRBV18
J: TRBJ1-2
D: -
size: many
CDR3: CASSRGRTDYGYTF
DNA: TGTGCCAGCTCACGCGGACGGACGGACTATGGCTACACCTTC

V: TRBV30
J: TRBJ2-2
D: TRBD1
size: many
CDR3: CAWRRTGTTGELFF
DNA: TGTGCCTGGAGGAGGACAGGGACCACCGGGGAGCTGTTTTTT

V: TRBV6-1
J: TRBJ1-5
D: -
size: -
CDR3: CASTQTGLRGSNQPQHF
DNA: TGTGCCAGCACACAAACAGGGTTACGGGGAAGCAATCAGCCCCAGCATTTT

V: TRBV7-3
J: TRBJ1-2
D: -
size: many
CDR3: CASSPGGGSGYGYTF
DNA: TGTGCCAGCAGCCCGGGGGGGGGATCTGGGTATGGCTACACCTTC

V: TRBV19
J: TRBJ1-1
D: -
size: few
CDR3: CASSKLRGRNTEAFF
DNA: TGTGCCAGTAGTAAACTCAGGGGAAGAAACACTGAAGCTTTCTTT

V: TRBV28
J: TRBJ1-1
D: TRBD1
size: many
CDR3: CASSSPGGGAFF
DNA: TGTGCCAGCAGTTCTCCAGGGGGCGGAGCTTTCTTT

V: TRBV2
J: TRBJ2-7
D: TRBD2
size: many
CDR3: CASLAGEYDEQYF
DNA: TGTGCCAGCCTAGCGGGGGAATATGACGAGCAGTACTTC

V: TRBV12-3/TRBV12-4
J: TRBJ2-7
D: TRBD1
size: many
CDR3: CASRLGQAYEQYF
DNA: TGTGCCAGCAGGCTCGGACAGGCCTACGAGCAGTACTTC

V: TRBV20-1
J: TRBJ2-5
D: -
size: few
CDR3: CSANIPSWETQYF
DNA: TGCAGTGCTAACATCCCTAGCTGGGAGACCCAGTACTTC

V: TRBV18
J: TRBJ1-1
D: -
size: -
CDR3: CASSLNKEGYTEAFF
DNA: TGTGCCAGCTCACTCAATAAGGAGGGGTACACTGAAGCTTTCTTT

V: TRBV11-1
J: TRBJ1-1
D: TRBD1
size: many
CDR3: CASIRQGMGTEAFF
DNA: TGTGCCAGCATCCGACAGGGTATGGGCACTGAAGCTTTCTTT

V: TRBV7-2
J: TRBJ1-1
D: -
size: -
CDR3: CASIPPRASNTEAFF
DNA: TGTGCCAGCATCCCACCCAGGGCTTCGAACACTGAAGCTTTCTTT

V: TRBV15
J: TRBJ1-1
D: TRBD1
size: few
CDR3: CATGDGDRGLNTEAFF
DNA: TGTGCCACAGGAGACGGGGACAGGGGGTTGAACACTGAAGCTTTCTTT

V: TRBV12-3/TRBV12-4
J: TRBJ1-2
D: -
size: -
CDR3: CASSTDGVGGYTF
DNA: TGTGCCAGCAGCACAGACGGAGTCGGGGGCTACACCTTC

V: TRBV6-2/TRBV6-3
J: TRBJ2-7
D: -
size: many
CDR3: CASTASWGPSSYEQYF
DNA: TGTGCCAGCACCGCCTCTTGGGGTCCCAGCTCCTACGAGCAGTACTTC

V: TRBV12-3/TRBV12-4
J: TRBJ1-5
D: TRBD1
size: many
CDR3: CASSFYGTGVGQPQHF
DNA: TGTGCCAGCAGTTTCTATGGGACAGGGGTCGGGCAGCCCCAGCATTTT

V: TRBV7-2
J: TRBJ2-7
D: -
size: -
CDR3: CASSSTTGTSYEQYF
DNA: TGTGCCAGCAGCTCGACCACAGGGACCTCCTACGAGCAGTACTTC

V: TRBV9
J: TRBJ1-1
D: -
size: many
CDR3: CASSGGDTEAFF
DNA: TGTGCCAGCAGCGGTGGGGACACTGAAGCTTTCTTT

V: TRBV6-5
J: TRBJ2-5
D: TRBD1
size: many
CDR3: CASRSGTGEKETQYF
DNA: TGTGCCAGCAGGTCCGGGACAGGGGAAAAAGAGACCCAGTACTTC

V: TRBV20-1
J: TRBJ1-2
D: TRBD1
size: -
CDR3: CSARRDRGFNYGYTF
DNA: TGCAGTGCTAGACGGGACAGGGGCTTTAACTATGGCTACACCTTC

V: TRBV12-3/TRBV12-4
J: TRBJ1-2
D: TRBD1
size: -
CDR3: CASSLGTGHAYGYTF
DNA: TGTGCCAGCAGTTTGGGGACAGGGCATGCCTATGGCTACACCTTC

V: TRBV5-1
J: TRBJ1-2
D: TRBD1
size: many
CDR3: CASSKGTGFNGYTF
DNA: TGCGCCAGCAGCAAAGGGACAGGGTTCAATGGCTACACCTTC

V: TRBV27
J: TRBJ1-2
D: TRBD1
size: many
CDR3: CASRPFDREYGYTF
DNA: TGTGCCAGCAGACCCTTCGACAGGGAATATGGCTACACCTTC

V: TRBV6-5
J: TRBJ1-2
D: -
size: -
CDR3: CASGSRVDSNYGYTF
DNA: TGTGCCAGCGGATCTCGGGTGGATTCTAACTATGGCTACACCTTC

V: TRBV29-1
J: TRBJ1-2
D: TRBD1
size: many
CDR3: CSVSQSTGNGYTF
DNA: TGCAGCGTGAGTCAATCGACAGGGAATGGCTACACCTTC

V: TRBV7-8
J: TRBJ2-5
D: -
size: -
CDR3: CASSVQSQETQYF
DNA: TGTGCCAGCAGCGTACAGTCCCAAGAGACCCAGTACTTC

V: TRBV6-4
J: TRBJ1-1
D: -
size: many
CDR3: CASSVRGSDTEAFF
DNA: TGTGCCAGCAGCGTCCGGGGGTCCGACACTGAAGCTTTCTTT

V: TRBV11-2
J: TRBJ2-7
D: TRBD2
size: many
CDR3: CASSSTSGEEYF
DNA: TGTGCCAGCAGCTCGACTAGCGGGGAGGAGTACTTC

V: TRBV28
J: TRBJ2-5
D: TRBD2
size: -
CDR3: CASSLAGASGGLIQETQYF
DNA: TGTGCCAGCAGTTTAGCCGGGGCTAGCGGGGGGCTAATACAAGAGACCCAGTACTTC

V: TRBV19
J: TRBJ2-2
D: TRBD2
size: -
CDR3: CASVLAGGPYTGELFF
DNA: TGTGCCAGCGTCCTAGCGGGGGGGCCCTACACCGGGGAGCTGTTTTTT

V: TRBV6-5
J: TRBJ2-7
D: TRBD1
size: many
CDR3: CASSWTGGGYEQYF
DNA: TGTGCCAGCAGTTGGACAGGGGGTGGCTACGAGCAGTACTTC

V: TRBV6-2/TRBV6-3
J: TRBJ1-2
D: -
size: many
CDR3: CASSSEGAYYGYTF
DNA: TGTGCCAGCAGTTCGGAAGGGGCATACTATGGCTACACCTTC

V: TRBV27
J: TRBJ2-7
D: -
size: many
CDR3: CASSSDRLLYEQYF
DNA: TGTGCCAGCAGTTCGGACAGATTACTTTACGAGCAGTACTTC

V: TRBV27
J: TRBJ1-2
D: TRBD1
size: -
CDR3: CASSFGGTVGGYTF
DNA: TGTGCCAGCAGTTTCGGTGGGACAGTAGGTGGCTACACCTTC

V: TRBV6-5
J: TRBJ1-2
D: -
size: many
CDR3: CASDTRLGFEGYTF
DNA: TGTGCCAGCGATACCCGTTTGGGTTTTGAAGGCTACACCTTC

V: TRBV6-1
J: TRBJ2-7
D: -
size: many
CDR3: CASSQGFRLFYEQYF
DNA: TGTGCCAGCAGTCAGGGGTTCCGATTGTTCTACGAGCAGTACTTC

V: TRBV15
J: TRBJ2-7
D: -
size: many
CDR3: CATSTAGSYDQYF
DNA: TGTGCCACCAGCACCGCGGGATCCTACGATCAGTACTTC

V: TRBV20-1
J: TRBJ2-5
D: -
size: many
CDR3: CSASPGGGETQYF
DNA: TGCAGTGCTAGCCCGGGTGGGGGGGAGACCCAGTACTTC

V: TRBV12-3/TRBV12-4
J: TRBJ1-2
D: TRBD1
size: few
CDR3: CASRPGQSYGYTF
DNA: TGTGCCAGCAGGCCGGGACAGTCCTATGGCTACACCTTC

V: TRBV18
J: TRBJ2-7
D: -
size: -
CDR3: CASSPTGVPEQYF
DNA: TGTGCCAGCTCACCAACCGGGGTACCCGAGCAGTACTTC